This T cell receptor (beta chain) was identified during a study of OX40 agonist ivuxolimab in advanced cancers. TCRdb keeps only in-frame clones here, not all; method: immunoSEQ multiplex PCR. Of tens of thousands of clones listed, approximately 90% were seen once; the top ten hold 0.45% to 0.6%. CDR1 SGHAT and CDR2 FQNNGV come from the germline V gene. The CDR3 covers 15 residues. The V segment lost 3 bases and the J segment 4 bases; nucleotides outside the gene matches: 7. This chain uses TRBV11-2 with TRBJ2-5; 8 bases line up with TRBD1. The clonotype originates from an adult with an advanced solid tumor such as melanoma, head and neck, liver or kidney cancer. The specimen was CD4+ or CD8+ T cells sorted from blood, collected in a trial of the OX40 agonist ivuxolimab. This chain's CDR3 is CASSLRQGMPETQYF. The DNA of the CDR3 is TGTGCCAGCAGCTTGCGACAGGGGATGCCAGAGACCCAGTACTTC.